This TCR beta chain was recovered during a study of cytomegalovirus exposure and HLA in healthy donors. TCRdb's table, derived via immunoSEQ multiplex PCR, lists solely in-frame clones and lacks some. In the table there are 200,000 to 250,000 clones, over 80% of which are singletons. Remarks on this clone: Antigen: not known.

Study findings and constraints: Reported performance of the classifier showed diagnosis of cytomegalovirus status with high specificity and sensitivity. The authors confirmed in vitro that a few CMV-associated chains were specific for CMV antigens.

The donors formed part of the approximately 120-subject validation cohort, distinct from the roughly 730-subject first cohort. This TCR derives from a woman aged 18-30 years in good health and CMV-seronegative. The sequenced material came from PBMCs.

The CDR3 DNA reads TGTGCCTGGAGTCAAGCCCCGGGACAGGAAAACCCCGATGGCTACACCTTC. Residues: CAWSQAPGQENPDGYTF. The chain is built from TRBV30 and TRBJ1-2; 8 bases are a match to TRBD1. Germline trimming cut 2 bases from V and 6 bases from J; bases unmatched to any gene: 17. The CDR3 has 17 amino acids. CDR1 is GTSNPN and CDR2 is SVGIG in the germline V gene (reference sequence).